One sample yielded the 14 T cell receptor beta chains listed below, sequenced in a study of cytomegalovirus exposure and HLA in healthy donors. Primers included in the PCR were 60 Vbeta and 13 Jbeta primers. Some clones are missing from TCRdb's copy, which holds only in-frame ones; the method was immunoSEQ multiplex PCR. The sample consists of about 150,000 clones, just under 75% of them appearing once. Sequenced: PBMCs. These receptors came from a woman between 18 and 30 years old in good health and CMV-seronegative.

The chain has TRBV11-2 and TRBJ2-2; possible D gene TRBD1, 8 bases. The CDR3 runs 14 residues. Germline lookup yields CDR1 SGHAT and CDR2 FQNNGV. V lost 4 bases to trimming and J lost 5 bases, with 11 bases between them. CDR3 sequence reads: CASSSQGGTGELFF. For the CDR3, the DNA is TGTGCCAGCAGCTCACAGGGGGGGACCGGGGAGCTGTTTTTT.

The chain uses TRBV2 and TRBJ2-1, with D perhaps matching TRBD1 (6 bases). The CDR3 is 16 amino acids. CDR1 SNHLY and CDR2 FYNNEI come from the germline V gene. V was shortened by 0 bases and J by 9 bases, with 18 bases between the two germline ends. In DNA form, the CDR3 reads TGTGCCAGCAGTGAAGCGAACGGATGGGGGCAAAGTGAGCAGTTCTTC. Its protein is CASSEANGWGQSEQFF. Using reference TRBV2 and TRBJ2-1 for the parts outside the CDR3, the full variable domain is EPEVTQTPSHQVTQMGQEVILRCVPISNHLYFYWYRQILGQKVEFLVSFYNNEISEKSEIFDDQFSVERPDGSNFTLKIRSTKLEDSAMYFCASSEANGWGQSEQFFGPGTRLTVL.

J is TRBJ1-3 and V is TRBV7-9, with D unclear. Germline V gene data show CDR1 as SEHNR and CDR2 as FQNEAQ (reference sequence). The CDR3 covers 15 residues. The V and J ends lost 5 bases and 0 bases respectively, with 11 bases between them. CDR3 nucleotides: TGTGCCAGCAGCCTGGCCGGAGGCTCTGGAAACACCATATATTTT. This translates into CASSLAGGSGNTIYF.

The chain has TRBV9 and TRBJ2-7, with 9 bases fitting TRBD1. Germline V gene data show CDR1 as SGDLS and CDR2 as YYNGEE. The CDR3 has 14 amino acids. V shed 0 bases, J shed 7 bases, and the junction held 5 bases outside the gene matches. The CDR3 region is CASSVGTGVGEQYF. CDR3 coding DNA: TGTGCCAGCAGCGTAGGGACAGGGGTAGGGGAGCAGTACTTC.

This clone was detected a few times. V and J are TRBV15 and TRBJ2-6, with TRBD1 identical over 8 bases. CDR1 is LNHNV and CDR2 is YYDKDF in the germline V gene (reference sequence). J was trimmed by 0 bases and V by 1 base; bases with no gene match: 5. The CDR3 length is 18 residues. The CDR3 DNA follows: TGTGCCACCAGCAGAGTCCGGACAGGGACCTCTGGGGCCAACGTCCTGACTTTC. The encoded protein is CATSRVRTGTSGANVLTF.

The chain links TRBV20-1 to TRBJ2-1; 7 bases line up with TRBD1. This CDR3 is 11 amino acids long. The V and J ends lost 4 bases and 8 bases, in that order; junction bases with no gene match: 2. The germline CDR1 and CDR2 sequences are DFQATT and SNEGSKA (reference sequence). Here the CDR3 DNA reads TGCAGTGCTAACAGGGGCTATGAGCAGTTCTTC. Encoded protein: CSANRGYEQFF.

V is TRBV15 and J is TRBJ1-5; D remains unclear. The CDR3 runs to 14 residues. Germline assignment: CDR1 LNHNV and CDR2 YYDKDF (reference sequence). V lost 8 bases and J lost 4, with 15 bases in between. CDR3: CATRPSQKNQPQHF. CDR3 bases: TGTGCCACCCGCCCCTCGCAGAAGAATCAGCCCCAGCATTTT. Filled out from reference TRBV15 and TRBJ1-5, the complete variable domain reads DAMVIQNPRYQVTQFGKPVTLSCSQTLNHNVMYWYQQKSSQAPKLLFHYYDKDFNNEADTPDNFQSRRPNTSFCFLDIRSPGLGDTAMYLCATRPSQKNQPQHFGDGTRLSIL.

The genes are TRBV6-1 and TRBJ2-7; a possible D gene is TRBD2 (6 bases). This CDR3 region has 15 residues. CDR1 is MNHNS and CDR2 is SASEGT in the germline V gene. V was shortened by 1 base and J by 4 bases, with 14 bases between the two germline ends. CDR3 bases: TGTGCCAGCAGTGAAGGGAGGGGCAGGTCGTACGAGCAGTACGTC. Protein sequence: CASSEGRGRSYEQYV.

This chain joins TRBV5-5 and TRBJ1-5; 9 bases map to TRBD1. Germline-derived CDR1 and CDR2 are SGHKS and YYEKEE (reference sequence). The V and J ends lost 1 base and 5 bases, in that order; junction bases with no gene match: 7. The CDR3 loop spans 16 amino acids. CDR3 DNA: TGTGCCAGCAGCTTGATGGGGACAGGGAAGGATCAGCCCCAGCATTTT. Translating gives CASSLMGTGKDQPQHF.

This chain links TRBV19 with TRBJ2-2, with D unresolved. The CDR3 extends over 14 amino acids. Germline V gene sequence: CDR1 LNHDA, CDR2 SQIVND (reference sequence). The V end was cut by 7 bases, the J end by 1 base, with 10 bases between. For the CDR3, the DNA is TGTGCCAGTAAGGTGCGGCGGAACACCGGGGAGCTGTTTTTT. Its translation is CASKVRRNTGELFF.

The chain couples TRBV9 to TRBJ1-1, with 9 bases identical to TRBD1. Trimming removed 3 bases from V and 1 base from J; junction bases left unmatched: 7. This CDR3 spans 16 amino acids. Germline V gives CDR1 SGDLS, CDR2 YYNGEE. CDR3 loop: CASSGLRDRENTEAFF. The CDR3 DNA reads TGTGCCAGCAGCGGATTGAGGGACAGGGAGAACACTGAAGCTTTCTTT.

This clone was observed a handful of times. The chain is built from TRBV4-3 and TRBJ1-2, with D unresolved. Germline V CDR1 and CDR2: LGHNA, YSLEER. V was shortened by 4 bases and J by 4 bases, with 19 bases between the two germline ends. This CDR3 contains 16 residues. The CDR3 protein is CASSLFPGVEGYGYTF. CDR3 sequence (DNA): TGCGCCAGCAGCCTTTTCCCCGGGGTTGAAGGCTATGGCTACACCTTC.

With respect to this clone: Relative to the germline gene, one junction end is altered; a read error may explain this. The V and J genes are TRBV7-9 and TRBJ2-1, with 9 nucleotides matching TRBD2. CDR3 size: 15 residues. Looked up from germline, CDR1 is SEHNR and CDR2 is FQNEAQ (reference sequence). The CDR3 spells CSSRSPLAGWAEQFF. CDR3 sequence (DNA): TGTTCCAGCAGGTCACCGCTAGCGGGGTGGGCTGAGCAGTTCTTC.

V usage is TRBV19 and J usage is TRBJ1-1; D may be TRBD1 (5 bases). The CDR3 is 12 residues long. Germline CDR1 reads LNHDA; CDR2 reads SQIVND (reference sequence). V was cut by 8 bases and J by 4 bases, with 11 bases left in between. The CDR3 protein is CASFNQGTEAFF. The CDR3 region has the DNA TGTGCCAGTTTTAATCAGGGCACTGAAGCTTTCTTT.